This T cell receptor (beta chain) was captured by sequencing in a study of blood T cell repertoires in COVID-19. Data came from immunoSEQ multiplex PCR; TCRdb stores just in-frame clones and leaves some out. The sample records roughly 60,000 clones, roughly 71% being singletons. Sequences were obtained from peripheral blood. The source is a human donor in a cohort sampled during active COVID-19.

Here the CDR3 DNA reads TGTGCCAGCAGCCAAGATCGCCCCGGTAGCGGAGTCAACAATGAGCAGTTCTTC. Its translation: CASSQDRPGSGVNNEQFF. The chain couples TRBV3-1 (or the pseudogene TRBV3-2) to TRBJ2-1, with a weak D call TRBD2 (6 bases). The germline V gene encodes CDR1 LGHDT and CDR2 YNNKEL (reference sequence). The CDR3 length is 18 residues. The V end was cut by 0 bases, the J end by 5 bases, with 20 bases between.